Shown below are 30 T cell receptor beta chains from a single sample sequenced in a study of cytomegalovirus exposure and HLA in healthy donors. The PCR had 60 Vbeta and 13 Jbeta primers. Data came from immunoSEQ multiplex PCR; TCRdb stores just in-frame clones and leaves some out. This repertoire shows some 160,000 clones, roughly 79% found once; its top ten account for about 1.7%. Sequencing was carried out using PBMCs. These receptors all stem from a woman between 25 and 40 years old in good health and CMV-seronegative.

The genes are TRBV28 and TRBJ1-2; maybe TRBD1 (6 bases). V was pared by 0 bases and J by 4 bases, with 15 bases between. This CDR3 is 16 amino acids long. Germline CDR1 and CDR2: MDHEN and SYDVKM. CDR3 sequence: CASSLWGQGTSYGYTF. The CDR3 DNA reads TGTGCCAGCAGTTTATGGGGTCAGGGGACGTCCTATGGCTACACCTTC.

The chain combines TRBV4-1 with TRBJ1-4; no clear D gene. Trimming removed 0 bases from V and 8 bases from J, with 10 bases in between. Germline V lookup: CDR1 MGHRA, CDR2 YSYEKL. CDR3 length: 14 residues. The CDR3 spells CASSQDNPGEKLFF. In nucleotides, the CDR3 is TGCGCCAGCAGCCAAGATAATCCAGGAGAAAAACTGTTTTTT.

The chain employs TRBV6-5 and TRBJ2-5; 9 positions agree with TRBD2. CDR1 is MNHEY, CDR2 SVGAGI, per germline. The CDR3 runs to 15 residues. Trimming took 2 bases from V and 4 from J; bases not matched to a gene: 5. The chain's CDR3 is CASSYELAGVETQYF. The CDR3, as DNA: TGTGCCAGCAGTTACGAGTTAGCGGGGGTAGAGACCCAGTACTTC.

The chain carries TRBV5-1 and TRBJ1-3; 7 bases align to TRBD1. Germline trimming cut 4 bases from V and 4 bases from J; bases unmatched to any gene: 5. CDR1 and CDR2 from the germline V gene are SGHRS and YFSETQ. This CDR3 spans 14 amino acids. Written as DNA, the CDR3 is TGCGCCAGCAGCCCGACAGGGATGGGAAACACCATATATTTT. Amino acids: CASSPTGMGNTIYF.

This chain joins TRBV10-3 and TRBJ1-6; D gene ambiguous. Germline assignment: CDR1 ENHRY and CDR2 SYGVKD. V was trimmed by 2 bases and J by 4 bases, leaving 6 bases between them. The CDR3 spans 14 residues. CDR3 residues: CAISEAKYNSPLHF. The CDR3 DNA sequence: TGTGCCATCAGTGAGGCGAAGTATAATTCACCCCTCCACTTT.

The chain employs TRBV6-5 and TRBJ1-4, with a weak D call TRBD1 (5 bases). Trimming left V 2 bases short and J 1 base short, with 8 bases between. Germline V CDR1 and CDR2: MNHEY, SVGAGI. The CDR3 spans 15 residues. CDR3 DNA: TGTGCCAGCAGTTACGCGGGGGGAACTAATGAAAAACTGTTTTTT. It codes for CASSYAGGTNEKLFF.

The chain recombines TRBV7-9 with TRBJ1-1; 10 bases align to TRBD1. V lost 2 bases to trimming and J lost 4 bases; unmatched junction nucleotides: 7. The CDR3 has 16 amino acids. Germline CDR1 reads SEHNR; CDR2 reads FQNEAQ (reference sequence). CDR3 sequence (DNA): TGTGCCAGCAGCTTAACGGACAGGGGGAGAGGCACTGAAGCTTTCTTT. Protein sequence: CASSLTDRGRGTEAFF.

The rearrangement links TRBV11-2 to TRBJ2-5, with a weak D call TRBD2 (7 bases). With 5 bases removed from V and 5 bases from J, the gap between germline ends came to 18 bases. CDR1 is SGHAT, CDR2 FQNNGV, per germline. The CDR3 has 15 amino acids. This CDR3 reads CASSPSWGGHETQYF. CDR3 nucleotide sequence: TGTGCCAGCAGCCCTTCGTGGGGGGGGCATGAGACCCAGTACTTC.

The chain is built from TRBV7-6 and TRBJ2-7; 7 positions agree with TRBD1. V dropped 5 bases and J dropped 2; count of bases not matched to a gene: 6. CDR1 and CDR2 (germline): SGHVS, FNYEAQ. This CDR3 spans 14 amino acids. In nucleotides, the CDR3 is TGTGCCAGCAGCGACAGGGTTGGGGCCTACGAGCAGTACTTC. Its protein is CASSDRVGAYEQYF.

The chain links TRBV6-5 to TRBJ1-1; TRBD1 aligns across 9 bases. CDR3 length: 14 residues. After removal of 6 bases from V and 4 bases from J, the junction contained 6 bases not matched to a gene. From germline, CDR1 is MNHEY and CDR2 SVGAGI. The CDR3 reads CASRPDRGTTEAFF. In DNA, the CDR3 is TGTGCCAGCAGGCCCGACAGGGGGACCACTGAAGCTTTCTTT.

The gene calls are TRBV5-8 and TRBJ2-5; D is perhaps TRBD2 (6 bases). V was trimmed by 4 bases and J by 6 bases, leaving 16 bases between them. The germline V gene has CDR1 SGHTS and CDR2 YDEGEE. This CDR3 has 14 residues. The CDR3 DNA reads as TGTGCCAGCAGCCCCTACCGACTAGGGAAGACCCAGTACTTC. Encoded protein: CASSPYRLGKTQYF.

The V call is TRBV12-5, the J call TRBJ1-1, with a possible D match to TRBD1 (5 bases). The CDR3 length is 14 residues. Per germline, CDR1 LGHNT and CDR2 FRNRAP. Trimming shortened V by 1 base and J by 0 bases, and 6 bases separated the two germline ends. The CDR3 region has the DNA TGTGCTAGTGGTTTGGGACAGTTGAACACTGAAGCTTTCTTT. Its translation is CASGLGQLNTEAFF.

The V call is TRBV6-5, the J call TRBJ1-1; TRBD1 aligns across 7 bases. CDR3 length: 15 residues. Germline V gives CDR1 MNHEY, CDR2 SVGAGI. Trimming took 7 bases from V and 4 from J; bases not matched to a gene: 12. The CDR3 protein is CASKPGTVAVTEAFF. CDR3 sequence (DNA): TGTGCCAGCAAACCCGGGACAGTCGCGGTCACTGAAGCTTTCTTT.

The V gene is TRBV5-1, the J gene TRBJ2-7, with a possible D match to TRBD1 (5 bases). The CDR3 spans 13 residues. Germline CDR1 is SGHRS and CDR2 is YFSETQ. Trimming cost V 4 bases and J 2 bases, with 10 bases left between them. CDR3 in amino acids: CASSIQATYEQYF. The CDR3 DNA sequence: TGCGCCAGCAGCATACAGGCCACCTACGAGCAGTACTTC.

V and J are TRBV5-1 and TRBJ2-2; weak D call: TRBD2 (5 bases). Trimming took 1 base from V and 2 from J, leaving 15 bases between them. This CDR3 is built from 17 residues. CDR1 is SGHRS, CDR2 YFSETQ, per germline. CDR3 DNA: TGCGCCAGCAGCTTGTGGAGCGCGGGTTCTAACACCGGGGAGCTGTTTTTT. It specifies CASSLWSAGSNTGELFF.

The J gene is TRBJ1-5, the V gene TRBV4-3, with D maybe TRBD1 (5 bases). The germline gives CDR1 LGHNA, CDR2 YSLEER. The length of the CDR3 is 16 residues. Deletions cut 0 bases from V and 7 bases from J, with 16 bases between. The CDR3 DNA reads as TGCGCCAGCAGCCAAGATTATCCAGGGAGGAAACAGCCCCAGCATTTT. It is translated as CASSQDYPGRKQPQHF.

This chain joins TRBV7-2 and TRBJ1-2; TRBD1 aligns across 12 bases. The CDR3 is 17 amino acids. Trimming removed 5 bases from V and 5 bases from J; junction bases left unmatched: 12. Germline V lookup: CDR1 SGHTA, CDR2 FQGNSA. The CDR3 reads CASSLTRDRGLWYGYTF. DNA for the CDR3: TGTGCCAGCAGCCTAACCCGGGACAGGGGGCTATGGTATGGCTACACCTTC.

CDR3 loop: CASSGGDHSSPYEQYF. DNA of the CDR3: TGTGCCAGCAGCGGGGGGGACCACTCAAGTCCCTACGAGCAGTACTTC. V and J are TRBV5-6 and TRBJ2-7; TRBD2 matches 7 bases. The CDR3 runs to 16 residues. The junction had 12 bases not matched to a gene; V was cut back by 4 bases and J by 2 bases. Germline V gene data show CDR1 as SGHDT and CDR2 as YYEEEE.

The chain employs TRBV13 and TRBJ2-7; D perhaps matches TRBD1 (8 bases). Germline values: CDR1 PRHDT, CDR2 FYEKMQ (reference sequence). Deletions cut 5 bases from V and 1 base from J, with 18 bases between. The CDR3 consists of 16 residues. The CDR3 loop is CASSLSGTGLSYEQYF. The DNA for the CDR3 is TGTGCCAGCAGCCTAAGCGGGACAGGACTTTCCTACGAGCAGTACTTC.

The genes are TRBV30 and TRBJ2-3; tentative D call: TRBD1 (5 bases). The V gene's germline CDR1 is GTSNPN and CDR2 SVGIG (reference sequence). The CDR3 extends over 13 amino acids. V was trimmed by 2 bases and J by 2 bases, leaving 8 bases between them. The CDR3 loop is CAWSRGHTDTQYF. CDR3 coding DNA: TGTGCCTGGAGTAGGGGCCACACAGATACGCAGTATTTT.

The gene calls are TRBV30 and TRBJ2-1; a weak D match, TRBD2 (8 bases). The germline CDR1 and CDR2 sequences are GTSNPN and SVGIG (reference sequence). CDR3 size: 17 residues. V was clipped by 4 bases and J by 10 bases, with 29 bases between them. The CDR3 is CAWTYPKGLGGLGEQFF. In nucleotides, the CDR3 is TGTGCCTGGACTTACCCGAAGGGACTAGGGGGCCTTGGGGAGCAGTTCTTC.

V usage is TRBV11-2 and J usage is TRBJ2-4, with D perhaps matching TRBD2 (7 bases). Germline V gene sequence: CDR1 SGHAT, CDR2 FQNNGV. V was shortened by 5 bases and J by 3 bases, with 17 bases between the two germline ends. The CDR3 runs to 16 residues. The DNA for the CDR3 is TGTGCCAGCAGCCCTCTTAGGGGGGGAGGCAAAAACATTCAGTACTTC. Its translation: CASSPLRGGGKNIQYF.

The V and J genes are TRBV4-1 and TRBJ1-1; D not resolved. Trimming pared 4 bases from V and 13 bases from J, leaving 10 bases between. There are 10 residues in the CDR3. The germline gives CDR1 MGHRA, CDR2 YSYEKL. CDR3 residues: CASSPPQFFF. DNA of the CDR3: TGCGCCAGCAGCCCTCCCCAGTTTTTCTTT.

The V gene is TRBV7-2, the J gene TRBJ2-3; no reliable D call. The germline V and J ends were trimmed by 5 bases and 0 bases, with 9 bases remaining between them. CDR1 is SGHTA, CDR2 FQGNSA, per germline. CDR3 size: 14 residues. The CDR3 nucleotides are TGTGCCAGCAGCCCCCTACAGAGCACAGATACGCAGTATTTT. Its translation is CASSPLQSTDTQYF.

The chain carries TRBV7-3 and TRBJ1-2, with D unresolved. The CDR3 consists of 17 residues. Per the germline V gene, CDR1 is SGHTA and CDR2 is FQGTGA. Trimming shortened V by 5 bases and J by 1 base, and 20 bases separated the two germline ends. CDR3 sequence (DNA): TGTGCCAGCAGCGTTAATTGGTATCTAATCGTTAACTATGGCTACACCTTC. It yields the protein CASSVNWYLIVNYGYTF.

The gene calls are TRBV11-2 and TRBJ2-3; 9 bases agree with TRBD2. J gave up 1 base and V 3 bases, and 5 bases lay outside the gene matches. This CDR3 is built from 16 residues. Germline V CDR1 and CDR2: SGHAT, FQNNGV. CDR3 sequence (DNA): TGTGCCAGCAGCTTCCAGTTAGCGGGGGGCACAGATACGCAGTATTTT. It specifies CASSFQLAGGTDTQYF.

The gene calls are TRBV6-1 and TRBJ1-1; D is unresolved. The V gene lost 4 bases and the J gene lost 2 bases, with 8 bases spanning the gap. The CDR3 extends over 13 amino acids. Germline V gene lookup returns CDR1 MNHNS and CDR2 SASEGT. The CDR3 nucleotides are TGTGCCAGCAGTGTGGGCAGCAACACTGAAGCTTTCTTT. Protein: CASSVGSNTEAFF.

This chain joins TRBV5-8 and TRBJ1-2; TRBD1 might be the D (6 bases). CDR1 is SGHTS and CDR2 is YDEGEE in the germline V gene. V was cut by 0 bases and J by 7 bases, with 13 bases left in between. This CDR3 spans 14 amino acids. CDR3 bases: TGTGCCAGCAGCTTGGGGGCTTCGGACAGTGGCTACACCTTC. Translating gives CASSLGASDSGYTF.

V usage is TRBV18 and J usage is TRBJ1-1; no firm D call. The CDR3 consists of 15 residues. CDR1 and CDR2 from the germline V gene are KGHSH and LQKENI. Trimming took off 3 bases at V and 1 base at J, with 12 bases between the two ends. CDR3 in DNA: TGTGCCAGCTCACCGAACAGCCTCTCGAACACTGAAGCTTTCTTT. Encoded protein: CASSPNSLSNTEAFF.

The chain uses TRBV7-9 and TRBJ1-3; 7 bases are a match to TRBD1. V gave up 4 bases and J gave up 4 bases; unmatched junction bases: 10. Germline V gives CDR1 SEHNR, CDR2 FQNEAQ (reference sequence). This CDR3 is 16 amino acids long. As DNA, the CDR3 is TGTGCCAGCAGCTATGAGGGGGCGCTTTCCGGAAACACCATATATTTT. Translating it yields CASSYEGALSGNTIYF.